These T cell receptor beta chains were read from a single sample in a study of CD8 T cells in ankylosing spondylitis. In TCRdb, the 5' RACE reads were re-called with MiXCR into one record per CDR3 protein. The sample has some 840,000 distinct CDR3 sequences, roughly 10% seen once. The sample taken for sequencing was blood, either unsorted or a sorted T cell fraction (not recorded which). The receptor set was obtained from a male donor with ankylosing spondylitis. CDR3s include the opening cysteine and the closing phenylalanine or tryptophan.

>TRBJ2-3|TRBV28
CASSLWGLEATGQDTQYF
>TRBJ1-6|TRBV20-1
CSARDRRVSYNSPLHF
>TRBJ1-5|TRBV20-1
CSARDQGRGSNQPQHF
>TRBJ1-2|TRBV20-1
CSVSGVRGYTF
>TRBJ1-5|TRBV5-6
CASSWRTARNQPQHF
>TRBJ1-1|TRBV6-1
CASSPWGMGTEAFF
>TRBJ2-5|TRBV4-1
CASSHGGKKETQYF
>TRBJ1-2|TRBV7-2
CASSPPKGGYTF
>TRBJ2-1|TRBV5-1
CASSSRGLSGSYNEQFF
>TRBJ2-2|TRBV27
CASSIRGPNTGELFF
>TRBJ1-1|TRBV7-2
CASSPYTEAFF
>TRBJ1-5|TRBV20-1
CSARDTGYSNQPQHF
>TRBJ2-5|TRBV20-1
CSASRPLETQYF
>TRBJ2-5|TRBV12-3/TRBV12-4
CASSLIQGPETQYF
>TRBJ2-7|TRBV7-2
CASSLDWGSYEQYF
>TRBJ2-1|TRBV20-1
CCARDQRAGSYNEQFF
>TRBJ1-1|TRBV29-1
CSVDYARRDTEAFF
>TRBJ2-7|TRBV7-2
CASSFARGISYEQYF
>TRBJ2-7|TRBV14
CASSQMGQPPYEQYF
>TRBJ1-1|TRBV18
CASSPLRGSTEAFF
>TRBJ1-5|TRBV12-3/TRBV12-4
CASSQEGFNQPQHF
>TRBJ1-2|TRBV20-1
CSGTMLGGGFGYTF
>TRBJ2-7|TRBV12-3/TRBV12-4
CASSFLRSEQYF
>TRBJ2-7|TRBV29-1
CSVIQRESSYEQYF
>TRBJ2-3|TRBV20-1
CSARPRGGYTDTQYF
>TRBJ2-7|TRBV27
CASSPQGRNPSEQYF
>TRBJ2-1|TRBV12-3/TRBV12-4
CASSSRRGSFYNEQFF
>TRBJ2-3|TRBV6-5
CASSYRPPTGFGGDTQYF
>TRBJ2-7|TRBV7-9
CASSLGSGWGSYEQYF
>TRBJ1-5|TRBV6-2/TRBV6-3
CASSYRSQGNQPQHF
>TRBJ2-7|TRBV12-3/TRBV12-4
CASSLRVSQGSSYEQYF
>TRBJ2-7|TRBV12-3/TRBV12-4
CASRSTRQGSYEQYF
>TRBJ1-5|TRBV10-3
CAISESLQPQHF
>TRBJ2-1|TRBV4-2
CASSQGQVGYNEQFF
>TRBJ1-2|TRBV20-1
CSASGTVGYTF
>TRBJ2-5|TRBV7-9
CASRGQLTETQYF
>TRBJ2-7|TRBV10-3
CAISDLAGGSSYEQYF
>TRBJ1-3|TRBV28
CASSLYPGNTIYF
>TRBJ1-1|TRBV20-1
CSADSGTGYTEAFF
>TRBJ2-2|TRBV20-1
CSSSRTGELFF
>TRBJ2-6|TRBV4-3
CASSLGQGVAGANVLTF
>TRBJ2-4|TRBV6-2/TRBV6-3
CASSYSKLDWGNIQYF